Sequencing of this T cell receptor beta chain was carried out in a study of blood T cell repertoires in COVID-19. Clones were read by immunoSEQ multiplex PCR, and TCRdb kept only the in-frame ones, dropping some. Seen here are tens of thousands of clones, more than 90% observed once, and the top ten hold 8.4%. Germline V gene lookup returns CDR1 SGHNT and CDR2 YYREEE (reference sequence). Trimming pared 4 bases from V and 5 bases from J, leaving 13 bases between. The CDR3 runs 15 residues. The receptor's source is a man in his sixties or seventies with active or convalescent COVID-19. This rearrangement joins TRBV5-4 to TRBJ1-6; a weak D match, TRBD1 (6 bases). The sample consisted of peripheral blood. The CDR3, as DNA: TGTGCCAGCAGCGTTGGACAGTTTAATAATTCACCCCTCCACTTT. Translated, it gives CASSVGQFNNSPLHF.